This T cell receptor beta chain was retrieved from a study of PD-1 blockade in mismatch repair-deficient tumors (TCRdb year 2017). About the study as a whole: Between late 2013 and September 2016, the trial enrolled 86 consecutive patients with about a dozen mismatch repair-deficient cancer types, every one of whom had been previously treated and was progressing. Tumor-associated T cell clones in the peripheral blood of patients responding to PD-1 blockade were tracked using deep sequencing of TCR CDR3 regions.

Reading the label with the study, this specimen's time point is: peripheral blood before pembrolizumab. For each enrolled patient, mismatch repair deficiency was established using either polymerase chain reaction or immunohistochemistry. A few patients who responded to pembrolizumab therapy underwent TCR sequencing. The phase II trial prospectively tested pembrolizumab PD-1 blockade in advanced mismatch repair-deficient cancers regardless of tissue of origin. Peripheral blood T cell samples were collected serially, before PD-1 blockade began and at several time points afterward. Blood sampling times were expressed in weeks after the first pembrolizumab dose. Regarding this clone: Its antigen remains undetermined. Base qualities are not recorded, but no much larger clone differs from it by a single base.

The CDR3 starts with the cysteine, ends with the phenylalanine, and has 16 residues. The CDR3 DNA has 48 bases and is translated from base 1. Cut back by 0 bases and 0 bases, the V and J ends lie 9 bases apart. The germline V gene gives CDR1 as SGHNT and CDR2 as YENEEA. The library was prepared using the immunoSEQ multiplex PCR assay. This immuneACCESS table, as held by TCRdb, lists in-frame sequences with V and J called but not all clones. Of the missing ones, under half trace to an unresolved V gene in checked studies; the others have no known cause. This sample lists some 49,000 clones; approximately 80% were detected once. The ten largest clonotypes hold less than 3.5% of the sample. Beyond this particular receptor, the publication reports: After pembrolizumab, tumor-resident clones, which were often undetectable in blood before treatment, expanded rapidly and then contracted, generally ahead of radiologic responses.

Here the chain combines TRBV11-3 and TRBJ2-1; TRBD2 is a possible D gene, resting on 5 matching bases. The sequencing used PBMCs, collected before pembrolizumab treatment. The sequence was obtained from an adult with mismatch repair-deficient cancer. The CDR3 in this case is CASSLDSGNSYNEQFF. The DNA sequence reads TGTGCCAGCAGCTTAGATTCCGGGAACTCCTACAATGAGCAGTTCTTC.